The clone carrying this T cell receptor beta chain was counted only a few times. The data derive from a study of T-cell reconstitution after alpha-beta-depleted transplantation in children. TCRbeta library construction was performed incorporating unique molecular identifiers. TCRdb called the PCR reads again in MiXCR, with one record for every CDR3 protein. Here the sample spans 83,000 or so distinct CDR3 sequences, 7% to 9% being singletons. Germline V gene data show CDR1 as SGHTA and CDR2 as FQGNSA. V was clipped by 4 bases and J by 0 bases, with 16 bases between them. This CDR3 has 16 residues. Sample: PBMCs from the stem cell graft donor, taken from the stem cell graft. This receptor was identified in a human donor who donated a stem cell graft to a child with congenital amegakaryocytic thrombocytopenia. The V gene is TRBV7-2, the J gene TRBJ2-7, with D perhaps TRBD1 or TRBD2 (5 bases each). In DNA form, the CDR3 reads TGTGCCAGCAGCTCGGGTGGGACGATCGCCTCCTACGAGCAGTACTTC. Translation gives CASSSGGTIASYEQYF.